The present T cell receptor beta chain was sequenced within a study of beta chain features in type 1 diabetes. As for the study in general: Age, gender and cell yields were alike across patients and healthy donors.

As every portion of the isolated RNA was reverse transcribed, the sequencing read expressed TCRB transcripts. Clones were read by immunoSEQ multiplex PCR, and TCRdb kept only the in-frame ones, dropping some. The table has roughly 240,000 clones, around 68% seen once. CDR1 and CDR2 (germline): MNHEY, SVGAGI. V was clipped by 6 bases and J by 9 bases, with 15 bases between them. The CDR3 has 13 amino acids. Regarding the study as a whole: A closer apparent resemblance between naive, central memory and Treg TCRB repertoires was seen in patients than in healthy donors.

The purity of all sorted populations exceeded 95%. This clone has only one observation. The target antigen is unknown. The origin of this receptor is a man aged 25-45 years in good health. Sequencing input: naive CD4+ T cells from blood. The J gene is TRBJ2-1, the V gene TRBV6-5; the D gene is possibly TRBD2 (6 bases). CDR3 protein: CASRPPSSAEQFF. CDR3 DNA: TGTGCCAGCAGACCCCCTTCTAGCGCTGAGCAGTTCTTC.